Listed here are 32 T cell receptor beta chains from one sample, sequenced in a study of radiation and T cells in renal cell carcinoma (dated by TCRdb to 2020 to 2021). The protocol used for the library was the immunoSEQ multiplex PCR assay. TCRdb took this table from immuneACCESS and kept in-frame rearrangements with V and J called. Such tables lack part of the clones; where checked against another copy, unresolved V genes explain under half of the gap, and the rest is unexplained. The sample contains 100,000 to 150,000 clones, around nine tenths of them found a single time. Nearly 6% of the sample is taken by the ten largest. The time point label here, explained by the study, means: blood 2 weeks post-SBRT. The label giving this sample's treatment or condition can be read as: 15 Gy SBRT to primary tumor, nephrectomy 4 weeks later. Sample: blood, taken from a patient whose treatment included radiotherapy and nephrectomy. The receptors derive from a woman aged 70-85 years with renal cell carcinoma.

This chain links TRBV7-2 with TRBJ1-2; D ambiguous. Germline CDR1 SGHTA, CDR2 FQGNSA. V was pared by 0 bases and J by 4 bases, with 9 bases between. There are 14 residues in the CDR3. The CDR3 coding sequence is TGTGCCAGCAGCTTAGCAACAGTCCCCTATGGCTACACCTTC. Its translation is CASSLATVPYGYTF.

This chain uses TRBV19 with TRBJ2-1; 14 nucleotides match TRBD2. J was trimmed by 1 base and V by 5 bases; bases with no gene match: 13. CDR1 LNHDA and CDR2 SQIVND come from the germline V gene (reference sequence). The CDR3 sequence is 20 residues long. The chain's CDR3 is CASSRKPGTSGGGSYNEQFF. In DNA form, the CDR3 reads TGTGCCAGTAGTCGAAAACCCGGGACTAGCGGGGGCGGTTCCTACAATGAGCAGTTCTTC.

The chain recombines TRBV19 with TRBJ2-1, with 7 bases lining up with TRBD1. Germline CDR1 reads LNHDA; CDR2 reads SQIVND (reference sequence). The CDR3 loop spans 15 amino acids. J lost 0 bases, V lost 4 bases, and 3 bases had no gene match. The CDR3 sequence: CASSKGTVSYNEQFF. The CDR3 nucleotides read TGTGCCAGTAGTAAAGGGACAGTCTCCTACAATGAGCAGTTCTTC.

J is TRBJ1-2 and V is TRBV5-1; D uncertain. Between the trimmed V and J ends, which lost 4 bases and 3 bases, there was a span of 13 bases. Looked up from germline, CDR1 is SGHRS and CDR2 is YFSETQ. This CDR3 spans 14 amino acids. The DNA of the CDR3 is TGCGCCAGCAGCCCCACGGGGTCTGACTATGGCTACACCTTC. This encodes CASSPTGSDYGYTF. Supplemented by reference TRBV5-1 and TRBJ1-2, the full variable domain reads KAGVTQTPRYLIKTRGQQVTLSCSPISGHRSVSWYQQTPGQGLQFLFEYFSETQRNKGNFPGRFSGRQFSNSRSEMNVSTLELGDSALYLCASSPTGSDYGYTFGSGTRLTVV.

The chain uses TRBV6-6 and TRBJ1-5, with 8 bases lining up with TRBD1. Germline CDR1 and CDR2: MNHNY and SVGAGI (reference sequence). The CDR3 has 13 amino acids. V lost 6 bases and J lost 7; bases outside the gene matches: 5. CDR3 nucleotides: TGTGCCAGCAGAACAGGGGGGGAGCAGCCCCAGCATTTT. Its protein product is CASRTGGEQPQHF.

This chain joins TRBV7-2 and TRBJ1-3; 11 bases map to TRBD1. CDR1 is SGHTA, CDR2 FQGNSA, per germline. The CDR3 runs to 19 residues. The V and J ends lost 5 bases and 4 bases, in that order; junction bases with no gene match: 16. The DNA for the CDR3 is TGTGCCAGCAGCCCGGGGACAGGGGGACAGGTGGGCGTGGGAAACACCATATATTTT. Translation: CASSPGTGGQVGVGNTIYF.

This clone was seen a few times. The chain couples TRBV10-3 to TRBJ1-1, with 10 bases fitting TRBD1. Trimming at V came to 5 bases and at J to 1 base, leaving 1 base not matched to a gene. Germline CDR1 and CDR2: ENHRY and SYGVKD. The CDR3 extends over 14 amino acids. CDR3 amino acids: CAISRDRGNTEAFF. The CDR3 DNA reads TGTGCCATCAGTAGGGACAGGGGGAACACTGAAGCTTTCTTT.

The chain combines TRBV21-1 with TRBJ1-2. TRBV21-1 is assigned pseudogene status. This CDR3 is built from 17 residues. CDR3 sequence reads: CASSKADEWIPNYGYTF. The CDR3, as DNA: TGTGCCAGCAGCAAAGCGGACGAATGGATTCCAAACTATGGCTACACCTTC.

This chain's CDR3 is CASSVATGTDTQYF. CDR3 in DNA: TGTGCCAGCAGCGTAGCTACGGGCACAGATACGCAGTATTTT. This chain uses TRBV9 with TRBJ2-3; D gene ambiguous. Per germline, CDR1 SGDLS and CDR2 YYNGEE. The CDR3 runs 14 residues. Trimming took off 0 bases at V and 1 base at J, with 6 bases between the two ends.

The chain links TRBV10-3 to TRBJ1-3; TRBD1 might be the D (6 bases). Germline V lookup: CDR1 ENHRY, CDR2 SYGVKD. The CDR3 has 16 amino acids. V shed 7 bases and J shed 0 bases, with 16 bases lying between them. The CDR3, as DNA: TGTGCCATCACCCAACTCCTGGACAGCTCTGGAAACACCATATATTTT. This gives the protein CAITQLLDSSGNTIYF.

The gene calls are TRBV11-2 and TRBJ1-3; D not resolved. The V and J ends lost 4 bases and 3 bases respectively, with 10 bases between them. Looked up from germline, CDR1 is SGHAT and CDR2 is FQNNGV. The CDR3 has 14 amino acids. CDR3 DNA: TGTGCCAGCAGCTCCCAAAGGGATGGAAACACCATATATTTT. Protein sequence: CASSSQRDGNTIYF.

The CDR3 sequence is CASRIQQGPYEQYF. CDR3 sequence (DNA): TGTGCCAGCAGAATCCAGCAGGGGCCCTACGAGCAGTACTTC. V is TRBV21-1 and J is TRBJ2-7; the listed D gene, TRBD1, was not tested against the DNA. TRBV21-1 is a pseudogene segment. The CDR3 spans 14 residues.

V is TRBV7-9 and J is TRBJ2-7; weak D call: TRBD2 (5 bases). The V gene lost 2 bases and the J gene lost 7 bases, with 18 bases spanning the gap. CDR3 length: 15 residues. Germline V gene sequence: CDR1 SEHNR, CDR2 FQNEAQ (reference sequence). The CDR3 is CASSLSPLGEPEQYF. The DNA for the CDR3 is TGTGCCAGCAGCTTATCCCCCCTGGGAGAACCTGAGCAGTACTTC.

The table lists this clone with a count of one. The rearrangement links TRBV5-6 to TRBJ1-5, with D unclear. Trimming took off 2 bases at V and 4 bases at J, with 7 bases between the two ends. CDR3 length: 13 residues. The germline gives CDR1 SGHDT, CDR2 YYEEEE. In nucleotides, the CDR3 is TGTGCCAGCAGCTTCCTTATTAATCAGCCCCAGCATTTT. Translated, it gives CASSFLINQPQHF.

The rearrangement uses TRBV5-1 and TRBJ2-7; D might be TRBD1 or TRBD2, each matching 6 bases. The CDR3 spans 16 residues. Germline V gene sequence: CDR1 SGHRS, CDR2 YFSETQ. The V end lost 2 bases, the J end lost 5 bases, and 20 bases lay between the germline ends. CDR3 sequence: CASSLGWGAVRDEQYF. CDR3 coding DNA: TGCGCCAGCAGCTTAGGATGGGGGGCGGTGAGAGACGAGCAGTACTTC.

This rearrangement joins TRBV6-6 to TRBJ1-4; D is undetermined. V lost 0 bases and J lost 3, with 5 bases in between. Germline values: CDR1 MNHNY, CDR2 SVGAGI (reference sequence). This CDR3 has 14 amino acids. CDR3 sequence (DNA): TGTGCCAGCAGTTACTCGTATTCTAATGAAAAACTGTTTTTT. It encodes CASSYSYSNEKLFF.

The V gene is TRBV7-2, the J gene TRBJ2-3; TRBD2 aligns across 11 bases. Germline assignment: CDR1 SGHTA and CDR2 FQGNSA. The CDR3 consists of 14 residues. V lost 5 bases to trimming and J lost 5 bases; unmatched junction nucleotides: 3. This CDR3 reads CASSPLAGVDTQYF. The CDR3 nucleotides read TGTGCCAGCAGCCCACTAGCGGGGGTAGATACGCAGTATTTT.

The V and J genes are TRBV7-2 and TRBJ1-2; 8 bases fit TRBD1. Per the germline V gene, CDR1 is SGHTA and CDR2 is FQGNSA. V shed 5 bases, J shed 3 bases, and the junction held 5 bases outside the gene matches. The CDR3 is 14 residues long. This CDR3 reads CASSLVTGDYGYTF. The CDR3 DNA follows: TGTGCCAGCAGCCTAGTGACAGGGGACTATGGCTACACCTTC.

This chain connects TRBV19 to TRBJ1-5; D perhaps matches TRBD1 (6 bases). CDR3 length equals 17 residues. Trimming took 6 bases from V and 2 from J, leaving 20 bases between them. Germline lookup yields CDR1 LNHDA and CDR2 SQIVND (reference sequence). The CDR3 sequence is CASSFPGGGAGNQPQHF. As DNA, the CDR3 is TGTGCCAGTAGCTTCCCTGGTGGGGGCGCGGGCAATCAGCCCCAGCATTTT.

V and J are TRBV19 and TRBJ1-1; D is possibly TRBD1 (6 bases). Deletions cut 7 bases from V and 2 bases from J, with 11 bases between. The CDR3 runs to 13 residues. Germline CDR1 reads LNHDA; CDR2 reads SQIVND (reference sequence). CDR3 amino acids: CASKVRGNTEAFF. The CDR3 coding sequence is TGTGCCAGTAAAGTCAGGGGCAACACTGAAGCTTTCTTT.

The J gene is TRBJ1-5, the V gene TRBV18, with 9 bases that match TRBD1. Germline V gene data show CDR1 as KGHSH and CDR2 as LQKENI. After removal of 8 bases from V and 1 base from J, the junction contained 6 bases not matched to a gene. The CDR3 length is 15 residues. This CDR3 reads CASRTGTGSNQPQHF. The CDR3 DNA follows: TGTGCCAGCAGAACCGGGACAGGGAGCAATCAGCCCCAGCATTTT.

J is TRBJ2-5 and V is TRBV5-1; 9 bases agree with TRBD1. The CDR3 covers 14 residues. Germline lookup yields CDR1 SGHRS and CDR2 YFSETQ. The ends lost 3 bases at V and 5 bases at J; junction bases unmatched: 5. The CDR3 nucleotides are TGCGCCAGCAGCTCCGGGACAGGGAAGGAGACCCAGTACTTC. This gives the protein CASSSGTGKETQYF.

The chain combines TRBV18 with TRBJ2-5, with a possible D match to TRBD2 (6 bases). CDR3 length: 15 amino acids. V lost 2 bases to trimming and J lost 4 bases, with 14 bases between them. The germline V gene has CDR1 KGHSH and CDR2 LQKENI. CDR3 bases: TGTGCCAGCTCACCAAGAGTTGGGGGGACAGAGACCCAGTACTTC. This encodes CASSPRVGGTETQYF.

This clone was picked up one time. The CDR3 DNA sequence: TGTGCCAGCAGTACCAGACAGGGGGCATCTGGAAACACCATATATTTT. Amino acids: CASSTRQGASGNTIYF. This chain links TRBV28 with TRBJ1-3, with 10 nucleotides matching TRBD1. V lost 5 bases and J lost 1; bases outside the gene matches: 5. There are 16 residues in the CDR3. Germline lookup yields CDR1 MDHEN and CDR2 SYDVKM.

CDR3 nucleotides: TGTGCCAGCAGCTTCGGTGGAGCTAACTATGGCTACACCTTC. Its translation is CASSFGGANYGYTF. The chain uses TRBV5-5 and TRBJ1-2; D is uncertain. V was pared by 2 bases and J by 0 bases, with 8 bases between. The CDR3 is 14 amino acids. Germline-derived CDR1 and CDR2 are SGHKS and YYEKEE (reference sequence).

This clone has a single count. The V call is TRBV6-5, the J call TRBJ2-7, with 9 bases identical to TRBD1. The V gene's germline CDR1 is MNHEY and CDR2 SVGAGI. This CDR3 comprises 15 residues. V shed 0 bases, J shed 6 bases, and the junction held 6 bases outside the gene matches. CDR3 nucleotides: TGTGCCAGCAGTTACTCGGACAGGGGCGGGCTCGAGCAGTACTTC. It specifies CASSYSDRGGLEQYF.

This clone occurred a few times. The V call is TRBV10-3, the J call TRBJ2-7, with D maybe TRBD1 (6 bases). Trimming removed 10 bases from V and 5 bases from J, with 18 bases in between. The CDR3 extends over 13 amino acids. From germline, CDR1 is ENHRY and CDR2 SYGVKD. In DNA form, the CDR3 reads TGTGCCACGACAGGCAGGGGAGACGACGAGCAGTACTTC. It codes for CATTGRGDDEQYF.

The chain couples TRBV25-1 to TRBJ2-5; D not resolved. Trimming left V 3 bases short and J 7 bases short, with 12 bases between. Germline V lookup: CDR1 MGHDK, CDR2 SYGVNS. The length of the CDR3 is 13 residues. CDR3 nucleotide sequence: TGTGCCAGCAGTGACCTCGTCCGAGGGACCCAGTACTTC. Protein: CASSDLVRGTQYF.

CDR3 protein: CAWRGTSGSTSTDTQYF. In DNA form, the CDR3 reads TGTGCCTGGAGGGGGACTAGCGGGAGTACTAGCACAGATACGCAGTATTTT. The genes are TRBV30 and TRBJ2-3, with 14 positions matching TRBD2. J lost 0 bases, V lost 3 bases, and 5 bases had no gene match. This CDR3 has 17 amino acids. The germline CDR1 and CDR2 sequences are GTSNPN and SVGIG (reference sequence).

This rearrangement joins TRBV11-2 to TRBJ2-7; TRBD1 aligns across 7 bases. CDR3 length: 16 amino acids. V lost 4 bases to trimming and J lost 2 bases; unmatched junction nucleotides: 11. Germline V CDR1 and CDR2: SGHAT, FQNNGV. Here the CDR3 DNA reads TGTGCCAGCAGCTCCGCCGGGACAGTCAAAGCCTACGAGCAGTACTTC. Amino acids: CASSSAGTVKAYEQYF.

The CDR3: CASSSPDRGIYGYTF. The CDR3 region has the DNA TGTGCCAGCAGCTCCCCGGACCGAGGCATCTATGGCTACACCTTC. The V call is TRBV9, the J call TRBJ1-2; D is ambiguous. The V end was cut by 4 bases, the J end by 4 bases, with 17 bases between. The CDR3 has 15 amino acids. Germline CDR1 and CDR2: SGDLS and YYNGEE.

V is TRBV5-1 and J is TRBJ2-3, with D unresolved. V lost 4 bases and J lost 6, with 9 bases in between. Germline assignment: CDR1 SGHRS and CDR2 YFSETQ. The CDR3 has 12 amino acids. CDR3 nucleotides: TGCGCCAGCAGCCCTCTGGGGGATACGCAGTATTTT. Its protein is CASSPLGDTQYF. Based on the CDR3 plus reference TRBV5-1 and TRBJ2-3, the full variable domain is KAGVTQTPRYLIKTRGQQVTLSCSPISGHRSVSWYQQTPGQGLQFLFEYFSETQRNKGNFPGRFSGRQFSNSRSEMNVSTLELGDSALYLCASSPLGDTQYFGPGTRLTVL.